Listed below are T cell receptor beta chains from one sample, sequenced in a study of OX40 agonist ivuxolimab in advanced cancers. Produced via immunoSEQ multiplex PCR; TCRdb's table is partial and in-frame only. Altogether some 77,000 clones are present, about 92% being singletons, with the ten largest covering more than 4%. Here the sequenced sample was CD4+ or CD8+ T cells sorted from blood, taken in a trial of the OX40 agonist ivuxolimab. Receptors were obtained from an adult with an advanced solid tumor such as melanoma, head and neck, liver or kidney cancer. Both conserved end residues are part of each CDR3. A D gene is named only where the DNA matches it firmly. Not all rows give a size; the values are once, few, many and, for expanded clones, a class.

D	size	V	J	CDR3	DNA
TRBD1	-	TRBV7-9	TRBJ2-7	CASSFGQAFEQYF	TGTGCCAGCAGCTTTGGACAGGCCTTTGAGCAGTACTTC
TRBD1	-	TRBV6-1	TRBJ2-5	CASARGQGYETQYF	TGTGCCAGCGCCCGGGGACAGGGCTATGAGACCCAGTACTTC
TRBD1	-	TRBV7-2	TRBJ2-1	CASSLTRPGQGRNEQFF	TGTGCCAGCAGCTTAACTCGACCGGGACAGGGGCGCAATGAGCAGTTCTTC
TRBD1	-	TRBV11-1	TRBJ2-4	CASSWDRAKNIQYF	TGTGCCAGCAGCTGGGACAGAGCCAAAAACATTCAGTACTTC
-	-	TRBV10-3	TRBJ1-1	CAIMRGGEGTEAFF	TGTGCCATCATGAGGGGAGGGGAGGGCACTGAAGCTTTCTTT
-	-	TRBV18	TRBJ2-2	CASSPWQGNTGELFF	TGTGCCAGCTCACCATGGCAGGGCAACACCGGGGAGCTGTTTTTT
-	once	TRBV14	TRBJ2-2	CASSQGDTGELFF	TGTGCCAGCAGCCAAGGGGACACCGGGGAGCTGTTTTTT
-	-	TRBV25-1	TRBJ2-2	CASSAVRPNTGELFF	TGTGCCAGCAGTGCGGTCAGACCGAACACCGGGGAGCTGTTTTTT
TRBD2	-	TRBV9	TRBJ2-3	CASSVVAGGTDTQYF	TGTGCCAGCAGCGTAGTAGCGGGAGGAACAGATACGCAGTATTTT
-	-	TRBV28	TRBJ1-1	CASIFRVGEAFF	TGTGCCAGCATTTTCCGGGTCGGTGAAGCTTTCTTT
TRBD1	-	TRBV6-5	TRBJ1-1	CASSLRQGYTEAFF	TGTGCCAGCAGTCTCAGACAGGGTTACACTGAAGCTTTCTTT
TRBD1	-	TRBV7-2	TRBJ2-5	CASSLAGTAQETQYF	TGTGCCAGCAGCTTAGCCGGGACAGCGCAAGAGACCCAGTACTTC
-	-	TRBV30	TRBJ1-3	CAWSVGSRGNTIYF	TGTGCCTGGAGTGTAGGGTCTAGGGGAAACACCATATATTTT
TRBD1	-	TRBV13	TRBJ2-7	CASSLQLGQGYEQYF	TGTGCCAGCAGCCTCCAACTCGGACAGGGCTACGAGCAGTACTTC
-	-	TRBV27	TRBJ2-4	CASSSPGIPTQNIQYF	TGTGCCAGCAGTTCTCCAGGGATCCCAACCCAAAACATTCAGTACTTC
TRBD1	-	TRBV5-6	TRBJ2-7	CASSRDRGGEQYF	TGTGCCAGCAGCCGGGACAGGGGAGGGGAGCAGTACTTC
TRBD2	-	TRBV10-3	TRBJ2-3	CAISSGRITDTQYF	TGTGCCATCAGTAGCGGGAGGATCACAGATACGCAGTATTTT
TRBD1	-	TRBV19	TRBJ2-7	CASSMRTGTGRNEQYF	TGTGCCAGTAGTATGCGAACCGGGACAGGGAGGAACGAGCAGTACTTC
TRBD1	-	TRBV6-5	TRBJ2-7	CASRDPAGGSYEQYF	TGTGCCAGCAGGGACCCGGCAGGGGGCTCCTACGAGCAGTACTTC
TRBD2	-	TRBV19	TRBJ2-5	CASSSLGLAGGHQETQYF	TGTGCCAGTAGTAGTTTGGGACTAGCGGGAGGGCATCAAGAGACCCAGTACTTC
-	-	TRBV27	TRBJ1-2	CASPRGADYGYTF	TGTGCCAGCCCACGGGGGGCGGACTATGGCTACACCTTC
-	-	TRBV10-3	TRBJ2-7	CAIRGESYEQYF	TGTGCCATCAGGGGAGAATCCTACGAGCAGTACTTC
-	-	TRBV6-5	TRBJ2-3	CASTPGGSTDTQYF	TGTGCCAGCACCCCGGGCGGGAGCACAGATACGCAGTATTTT
-	-	TRBV11-3	TRBJ2-3	CASSLSQDTQYF	TGTGCCAGCAGCTTAAGTCAAGATACGCAGTATTTT
TRBD2	-	TRBV6-6	TRBJ2-7	CASRGFGAGGLYEQYF	TGTGCCAGCAGGGGATTTGGAGCGGGAGGTTTGTACGAGCAGTACTTC
-	-	TRBV13	TRBJ2-2	CATSRDTGELFF	TGTGCCACCTCTAGGGACACCGGGGAGCTGTTTTTT
-	once	TRBV28	TRBJ1-5	CASIGRFSNQPQHF	TGTGCCAGCATCGGGAGGTTTAGCAATCAGCCCCAGCATTTT
-	-	TRBV18	TRBJ2-5	CASSRIPETQYF	TGTGCCAGCTCACGGATCCCAGAGACCCAGTACTTC
-	-	TRBV11-3	TRBJ2-1	CASSLDLIRVEQFF	TGTGCCAGCAGCTTAGATTTAATCAGGGTCGAGCAGTTCTTC
-	-	TRBV9	TRBJ2-1	CASSPSWADYNEQFF	TGTGCCAGCAGCCCCAGCTGGGCAGACTACAATGAGCAGTTCTTC
TRBD2	-	TRBV5-1	TRBJ2-3	CASSQQTSGGTDTQYF	TGCGCCAGCAGCCAACAGACTAGCGGAGGCACAGATACGCAGTATTTT
TRBD1	-	TRBV5-1	TRBJ1-2	CASTWTGGLDYTF	TGCGCCAGCACGTGGACAGGAGGGTTAGACTACACCTTC
-	-	TRBV28	TRBJ2-1	CASTLTGSYNEQFF	TGTGCCAGCACCTTGACAGGCTCCTACAATGAGCAGTTCTTC
-	-	TRBV27	TRBJ2-7	CASGSRTYEQYF	TGTGCCAGCGGGAGCAGGACCTACGAGCAGTACTTC
-	-	TRBV10-3	TRBJ1-2	CAIRDSQGPYGYTF	TGTGCCATCAGGGACTCACAGGGTCCCTATGGCTACACCTTC